Listed below are T cell receptor beta chains from one sample, sequenced in a study of blood T cell repertoires in COVID-19. Assay used: immunoSEQ multiplex PCR; TCRdb lists only in-frame clones, some missing. Counted here are around 80,000 clones, roughly four fifths occurring once; the ten biggest clones make up about 10%. The sequenced sample consisted of peripheral blood. All receptors come from a man between 60 and 75 years old with acute or convalescent COVID-19. The CDR3 runs from the conserved cysteine through the conserved F or W. The order of the fields is V gene, CDR3 length, J gene, clone size, D gene, CDR3 protein, CDR3 DNA. The D gene is left open where the match is weak. Some rows have no size entry. The others give once, few or many, or a class for an expanded clone.

v_gene: TRBV20-1; len: 11; j_gene: TRBJ2-4; abundance: .; d_gene: .; CDR3aa: CSARPENIQYF; CDR3nt: TGCAGTGCTAGACCGGAAAACATTCAGTACTTC
v_gene: TRBV12-3/TRBV12-4; len: 13; j_gene: TRBJ2-7; abundance: .; d_gene: .; CDR3aa: CASSLGVEVEQYF; CDR3nt: TGTGCCAGCAGTTTAGGCGTAGAGGTCGAGCAGTACTTC
v_gene: TRBV9; len: 12; j_gene: TRBJ1-2; abundance: .; d_gene: .; CDR3aa: CASSVGAGGYTF; CDR3nt: TGTGCCAGCAGCGTGGGGGCAGGGGGCTACACCTTC
v_gene: TRBV6-1; len: 14; j_gene: TRBJ1-5; abundance: few; d_gene: .; CDR3aa: CASSDAAGYQPQHF; CDR3nt: TGTGCCAGCAGTGACGCAGCGGGGTATCAGCCCCAGCATTTT
v_gene: TRBV23-1; len: 17; j_gene: TRBJ2-1; abundance: .; d_gene: TRBD2; CDR3aa: CASSQFSGRAFRNEQFF; CDR3nt: TGCGCCAGCAGTCAATTTAGCGGGAGGGCCTTTCGGAATGAGCAGTTCTTC
v_gene: TRBV5-1; len: 15; j_gene: TRBJ2-5; abundance: .; d_gene: TRBD2; CDR3aa: CASSRTSGDGETQYF; CDR3nt: TGCGCCAGCAGCCGGACTAGCGGGGATGGGGAGACCCAGTACTTC
v_gene: TRBV19; len: 14; j_gene: TRBJ1-5; abundance: .; d_gene: .; CDR3aa: CASSLRQAGQPQHF; CDR3nt: TGTGCCAGTAGCCTCCGCCAGGCCGGCCAGCCCCAGCATTTT
v_gene: TRBV7-2; len: 16; j_gene: TRBJ2-3; abundance: .; d_gene: .; CDR3aa: CASSVTARPSTDTQYF; CDR3nt: TGTGCCAGCAGCGTGACAGCCCGACCTAGCACAGATACGCAGTATTTT
v_gene: TRBV7-2; len: 17; j_gene: TRBJ1-6; abundance: few; d_gene: .; CDR3aa: CASSAMTGSSYNSPLHF; CDR3nt: TGTGCCAGCAGCGCCATGACGGGAAGCTCCTATAATTCACCCCTCCACTTT
v_gene: TRBV28; len: 12; j_gene: TRBJ1-2; abundance: .; d_gene: .; CDR3aa: CASSFQGYGYTF; CDR3nt: TGTGCCAGCAGTTTTCAGGGGTATGGCTACACCTTC
v_gene: TRBV27; len: 13; j_gene: TRBJ2-3; abundance: .; d_gene: .; CDR3aa: CASSYRGTDTQYF; CDR3nt: TGTGCCAGCAGTTATAGGGGTACAGATACGCAGTATTTT
v_gene: TRBV9; len: 13; j_gene: TRBJ1-2; abundance: .; d_gene: .; CDR3aa: CASSVAQGYGYTF; CDR3nt: TGTGCCAGCAGCGTAGCTCAGGGATATGGCTACACCTTC
v_gene: TRBV4-3; len: 21; j_gene: TRBJ2-6; abundance: .; d_gene: TRBD1; CDR3aa: CASSQDRGAGQGPSGANVLTF; CDR3nt: TGCGCCAGCAGCCAAGATAGAGGGGCGGGACAGGGACCCTCTGGGGCCAACGTCCTGACTTTC
v_gene: TRBV7-2; len: 15; j_gene: TRBJ2-7; abundance: .; d_gene: .; CDR3aa: CASSEAGQGVREQYF; CDR3nt: TGTGCCAGCAGCGAGGCGGGGCAGGGGGTTCGCGAGCAGTACTTC
v_gene: TRBV25-1; len: 14; j_gene: TRBJ2-2; abundance: .; d_gene: .; CDR3aa: CASQRGTGTGELFF; CDR3nt: TGTGCCAGTCAAAGGGGGACGGGGACCGGGGAGCTGTTTTTT
v_gene: TRBV6-2/TRBV6-3; len: 14; j_gene: TRBJ2-5; abundance: .; d_gene: .; CDR3aa: CASSPRVGQETQYF; CDR3nt: TGTGCCAGCAGCCCGAGGGTTGGCCAAGAGACCCAGTACTTC
v_gene: TRBV7-9; len: 15; j_gene: TRBJ1-4; abundance: .; d_gene: .; CDR3aa: CASSLAQTRNEKLFF; CDR3nt: TGTGCCAGCAGCTTAGCGCAGACAAGAAATGAAAAACTGTTTTTT
v_gene: TRBV7-8; len: 14; j_gene: TRBJ1-2; abundance: .; d_gene: .; CDR3aa: CASSLVAGNYGYTF; CDR3nt: TGTGCCAGCAGCTTAGTCGCAGGGAACTATGGCTACACCTTC
v_gene: TRBV7-8; len: 13; j_gene: TRBJ2-2; abundance: once; d_gene: .; CDR3aa: CASSLQGTGELFF; CDR3nt: TGTGCCAGCAGCTTACAGGGGACCGGGGAGCTGTTTTTT
v_gene: TRBV7-8; len: 15; j_gene: TRBJ2-3; abundance: .; d_gene: .; CDR3aa: CASSLGGLSTDTQYF; CDR3nt: TGTGCCAGCAGCTTAGGAGGACTTTCCACAGATACGCAGTATTTT
v_gene: TRBV5-1; len: 16; j_gene: TRBJ2-3; abundance: few; d_gene: TRBD2; CDR3aa: CASSLVAGVNTDTQYF; CDR3nt: TGCGCCAGCAGCTTGGTAGCGGGGGTCAACACAGATACGCAGTATTTT
v_gene: TRBV5-6; len: 13; j_gene: TRBJ2-7; abundance: .; d_gene: .; CDR3aa: CASSRGGAHEQYF; CDR3nt: TGTGCCAGCTCGAGGGGGGGAGCCCACGAGCAGTACTTC
v_gene: TRBV27; len: 18; j_gene: TRBJ2-1; abundance: few; d_gene: .; CDR3aa: CASSPIGGAGTPVGEQFF; CDR3nt: TGTGCCAGCAGTCCCATAGGGGGAGCCGGGACACCGGTCGGGGAGCAGTTCTTC
v_gene: TRBV10-3; len: 13; j_gene: TRBJ2-5; abundance: .; d_gene: .; CDR3aa: CAIREEDKETQYF; CDR3nt: TGTGCCATCAGAGAAGAGGATAAAGAGACCCAGTACTTC
v_gene: TRBV4-1; len: 14; j_gene: TRBJ1-2; abundance: .; d_gene: TRBD1; CDR3aa: CASSQGQGGYGYTF; CDR3nt: TGCGCCAGCAGCCAAGGACAGGGTGGCTATGGCTACACCTTC
v_gene: TRBV2; len: 14; j_gene: TRBJ2-7; abundance: .; d_gene: TRBD2; CDR3aa: CASRLAGGTYEQYF; CDR3nt: TGTGCCAGCAGATTAGCGGGGGGCACCTACGAGCAGTACTTC
v_gene: TRBV5-4; len: 15; j_gene: TRBJ1-3; abundance: .; d_gene: .; CDR3aa: CASSLDQGRANTIYF; CDR3nt: TGTGCCAGCAGCTTGGATCAGGGGCGGGCAAACACCATATATTTT
v_gene: TRBV5-1; len: 13; j_gene: TRBJ1-1; abundance: .; d_gene: .; CDR3aa: CASSLEPGTEAFF; CDR3nt: TGCGCCAGCAGCTTGGAACCGGGGACTGAAGCTTTCTTT
v_gene: TRBV5-6; len: 13; j_gene: TRBJ2-7; abundance: .; d_gene: .; CDR3aa: CASSLLGAREQYF; CDR3nt: TGTGCCAGCAGCTTGCTGGGGGCGAGGGAGCAGTACTTC
v_gene: TRBV9; len: 15; j_gene: TRBJ2-7; abundance: .; d_gene: .; CDR3aa: CASSVAPVISYEQYF; CDR3nt: TGTGCCAGCAGCGTAGCTCCAGTAATTTCCTACGAGCAGTACTTC
v_gene: TRBV6-5; len: 15; j_gene: TRBJ1-5; abundance: once; d_gene: TRBD1; CDR3aa: CASSRTGDFNQPQHF; CDR3nt: TGTGCCAGCAGTAGGACAGGGGATTTTAATCAGCCCCAGCATTTT
v_gene: TRBV7-9; len: 11; j_gene: TRBJ2-1; abundance: .; d_gene: .; CDR3aa: CASSSFGEQFF; CDR3nt: TGTGCCAGCAGCTCCTTCGGTGAGCAGTTCTTC
v_gene: TRBV7-6; len: 15; j_gene: TRBJ1-1; abundance: few; d_gene: .; CDR3aa: CASSYISGLNTEAFF; CDR3nt: TGTGCCAGCAGCTACATAAGCGGGCTAAACACTGAAGCTTTCTTT
v_gene: TRBV19; len: 19; j_gene: TRBJ2-1; abundance: .; d_gene: TRBD2; CDR3aa: CASSIDPGTSGRRVNEQFF; CDR3nt: TGTGCCAGTAGTATAGATCCAGGGACTAGCGGGAGAAGGGTCAATGAGCAGTTCTTC
v_gene: TRBV10-1; len: 17; j_gene: TRBJ1-5; abundance: few; d_gene: TRBD1; CDR3aa: CASSEPGQFLVNQPQHF; CDR3nt: TGCGCCAGCAGTGAGCCGGGACAGTTTTTGGTTAATCAGCCCCAGCATTTT
v_gene: TRBV19; len: 13; j_gene: TRBJ1-2; abundance: .; d_gene: .; CDR3aa: CASSMLANYGYTF; CDR3nt: TGTGCCAGTAGTATGTTAGCTAACTATGGCTACACCTTC
v_gene: TRBV15; len: 14; j_gene: TRBJ1-1; abundance: .; d_gene: .; CDR3aa: CATSRDRGYTEAFF; CDR3nt: TGTGCCACCAGCAGAGATCGGGGGTACACTGAAGCTTTCTTT
v_gene: TRBV30; len: 13; j_gene: TRBJ2-7; abundance: .; d_gene: .; CDR3aa: CASTRQETYEQYF; CDR3nt: TGTGCCTCCACACGACAGGAGACCTACGAGCAGTACTTC
v_gene: TRBV4-2; len: 17; j_gene: TRBJ2-1; abundance: .; d_gene: TRBD2; CDR3aa: CASSQDLASGGYNEQFF; CDR3nt: TGTGCCAGCAGCCAAGATCTTGCCAGCGGGGGGTACAATGAGCAGTTCTTC
v_gene: TRBV12-3/TRBV12-4; len: 13; j_gene: TRBJ2-1; abundance: .; d_gene: .; CDR3aa: CASSSSSYNEQFF; CDR3nt: TGTGCCAGCAGTTCCAGCTCCTACAATGAGCAGTTCTTC
v_gene: TRBV6-1; len: 16; j_gene: TRBJ2-3; abundance: .; d_gene: .; CDR3aa: CASSEESAGSTDTQYF; CDR3nt: TGTGCCAGCAGTGAAGAATCGGCGGGGAGCACAGATACGCAGTATTTT
v_gene: TRBV6-5; len: 15; j_gene: TRBJ1-6; abundance: .; d_gene: .; CDR3aa: CASSYGQITNSPLHF; CDR3nt: TGTGCCAGCAGTTACGGACAGATTACCAATTCACCCCTCCACTTT
v_gene: TRBV7-8; len: 13; j_gene: TRBJ1-1; abundance: .; d_gene: .; CDR3aa: CASSLEGGGEAFF; CDR3nt: TGTGCCAGCAGCTTAGAAGGGGGGGGTGAAGCTTTCTTT
v_gene: TRBV7-9; len: 12; j_gene: TRBJ1-6; abundance: .; d_gene: TRBD1; CDR3aa: CASCRGASPLHF; CDR3nt: TGTGCCAGCTGCAGGGGGGCATCACCCCTCCACTTT
v_gene: TRBV28; len: 14; j_gene: TRBJ1-1; abundance: .; d_gene: TRBD1; CDR3aa: CASTLQGLRTEAFF; CDR3nt: TGTGCCAGCACCCTACAGGGGTTGCGGACTGAAGCTTTCTTT
v_gene: TRBV6-5; len: 15; j_gene: TRBJ1-1; abundance: .; d_gene: .; CDR3aa: CASGGRANLNTEAFF; CDR3nt: TGTGCCAGCGGGGGCAGGGCCAACTTGAACACTGAAGCTTTCTTT
v_gene: TRBV2; len: 15; j_gene: TRBJ2-5; abundance: once; d_gene: .; CDR3aa: CASRLGLQYQETQYF; CDR3nt: TGTGCCAGCAGGTTGGGACTCCAGTACCAAGAGACCCAGTACTTC
v_gene: TRBV7-6; len: 13; j_gene: TRBJ1-2; abundance: .; d_gene: .; CDR3aa: CASSFSGVRGYTF; CDR3nt: TGTGCCAGCAGCTTCAGCGGGGTCAGAGGCTACACCTTC
v_gene: TRBV5-6; len: 13; j_gene: TRBJ2-3; abundance: .; d_gene: .; CDR3aa: CASRGGPTDTQYF; CDR3nt: TGTGCCAGCAGGGGGGGGCCTACAGATACGCAGTATTTT
v_gene: TRBV5-1; len: 15; j_gene: TRBJ2-7; abundance: .; d_gene: TRBD1; CDR3aa: CASSSRTGSSYEQYF; CDR3nt: TGCGCCAGCAGCTCCAGGACAGGCTCCTCCTACGAGCAGTACTTC
v_gene: TRBV19; len: 14; j_gene: TRBJ1-5; abundance: .; d_gene: .; CDR3aa: CASRDMGLVQPQHF; CDR3nt: TGTGCCAGTAGGGATATGGGGCTGGTTCAGCCCCAGCATTTT
v_gene: TRBV14; len: 14; j_gene: TRBJ1-2; abundance: .; d_gene: TRBD1; CDR3aa: CASSPGQGDLGYTF; CDR3nt: TGTGCCAGCAGCCCGGGACAGGGGGATCTTGGCTACACCTTC
v_gene: TRBV18; len: 14; j_gene: TRBJ2-7; abundance: .; d_gene: .; CDR3aa: CASSLRQVDYEQYF; CDR3nt: TGTGCCAGCTCATTACGACAAGTCGACTACGAGCAGTACTTC
v_gene: TRBV12-3/TRBV12-4; len: 13; j_gene: TRBJ2-2; abundance: few; d_gene: .; CDR3aa: CASMRGTTGELFF; CDR3nt: TGTGCCAGCATGCGGGGTACCACCGGGGAGCTGTTTTTT
v_gene: TRBV11-2; len: 13; j_gene: TRBJ1-1; abundance: .; d_gene: .; CDR3aa: CASSLVRNTEAFF; CDR3nt: TGTGCCAGCAGCTTAGTCAGAAACACTGAAGCTTTCTTT
v_gene: TRBV7-8; len: 17; j_gene: TRBJ2-1; abundance: .; d_gene: TRBD2; CDR3aa: CASSSLSVAGVPNEQFF; CDR3nt: TGTGCCAGCAGCTCCCTTAGTGTAGCGGGAGTTCCCAATGAGCAGTTCTTC
v_gene: TRBV2; len: 11; j_gene: TRBJ2-7; abundance: .; d_gene: .; CDR3aa: CASTGSYEQYF; CDR3nt: TGTGCCAGCACCGGTTCCTACGAGCAGTACTTC
v_gene: TRBV19; len: 11; j_gene: TRBJ1-6; abundance: .; d_gene: TRBD1; CDR3aa: CASTQGQVIHF; CDR3nt: TGTGCCAGTACCCAGGGACAGGTTATCCACTTT
v_gene: TRBV7-8; len: 14; j_gene: TRBJ2-5; abundance: .; d_gene: .; CDR3aa: CASSLEGERETQYF; CDR3nt: TGTGCCAGCAGCTTAGAAGGGGAAAGGGAGACCCAGTACTTC
v_gene: TRBV11-3; len: 15; j_gene: TRBJ2-5; abundance: .; d_gene: TRBD2; CDR3aa: CASSWGLAGDETQYF; CDR3nt: TGTGCCAGCAGCTGGGGACTAGCGGGAGATGAGACCCAGTACTTC